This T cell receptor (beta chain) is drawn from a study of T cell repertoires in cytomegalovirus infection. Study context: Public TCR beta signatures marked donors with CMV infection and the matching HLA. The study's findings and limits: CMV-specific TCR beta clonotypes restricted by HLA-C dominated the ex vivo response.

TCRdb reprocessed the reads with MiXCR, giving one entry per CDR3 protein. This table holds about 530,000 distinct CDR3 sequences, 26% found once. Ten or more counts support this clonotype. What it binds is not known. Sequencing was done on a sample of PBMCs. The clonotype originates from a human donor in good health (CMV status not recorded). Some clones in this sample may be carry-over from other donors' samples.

The CDR3 region is CASSRQGAGTGELFF. CDR3 DNA sequence: TGTGCCAGCAGCCGACAGGGGGCGGGCACCGGGGAGCTGTTTTTT. The V and J genes are TRBV7-2 and TRBJ2-2; 10 bases align to TRBD1. Germline V gene lookup returns CDR1 SGHTA and CDR2 FQGNSA. This CDR3 contains 15 residues. V lost 5 bases to trimming and J lost 4 bases; unmatched junction nucleotides: 4.